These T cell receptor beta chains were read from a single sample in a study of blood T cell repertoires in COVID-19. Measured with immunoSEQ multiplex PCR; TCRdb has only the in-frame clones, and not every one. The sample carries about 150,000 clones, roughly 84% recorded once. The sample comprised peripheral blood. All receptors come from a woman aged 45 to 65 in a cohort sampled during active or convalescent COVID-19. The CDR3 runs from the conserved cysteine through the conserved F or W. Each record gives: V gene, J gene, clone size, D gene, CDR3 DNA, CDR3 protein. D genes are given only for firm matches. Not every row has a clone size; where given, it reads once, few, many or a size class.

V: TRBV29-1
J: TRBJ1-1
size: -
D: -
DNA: TGCAGCGTTGAAGATGGCGGTAACACTGAAGCTTTCTTT
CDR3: CSVEDGGNTEAFF

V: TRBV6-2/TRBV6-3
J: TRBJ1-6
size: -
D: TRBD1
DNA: TGTGCCAGCAGCCTCACGGGACAGCATTCACCCCTCCACTTT
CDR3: CASSLTGQHSPLHF

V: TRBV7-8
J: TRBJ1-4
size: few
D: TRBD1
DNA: TGTGCCAGCAACCAGCAGGGGGGCGAAGAAAAACTGTTTTTT
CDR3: CASNQQGGEEKLFF

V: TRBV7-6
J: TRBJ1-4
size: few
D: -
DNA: TGTGCCAGCAGCTCCTCCAGGGGTATTAATGAAAAACTGTTTTTT
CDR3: CASSSSRGINEKLFF

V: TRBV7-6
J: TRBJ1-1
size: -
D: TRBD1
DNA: TGTGCCAGCAGCTTAGAGGAGGGGGGACAGGGGGAAGCTTTCTTT
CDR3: CASSLEEGGQGEAFF

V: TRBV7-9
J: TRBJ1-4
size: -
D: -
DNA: TGTGCCAGCAGCTTACTACAGGGCGGTAATGAAAAACTGTTTTTT
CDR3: CASSLLQGGNEKLFF

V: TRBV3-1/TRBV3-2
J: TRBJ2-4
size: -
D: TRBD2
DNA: TGTGCCAGCAGCCAAGATTTTAGGCGGGGGGGCCCCAAAAACATTCAGTACTTC
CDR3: CASSQDFRRGGPKNIQYF

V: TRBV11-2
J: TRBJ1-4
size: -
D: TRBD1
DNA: TGTGCCAGCAGGAACGGGGACAGAACTAATGAAAAACTGTTTTTT
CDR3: CASRNGDRTNEKLFF

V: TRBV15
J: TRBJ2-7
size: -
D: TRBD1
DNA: TGTGCCACCAGCAGAGTAGGGACAGGGGGATCCGAGCAGTACTTC
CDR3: CATSRVGTGGSEQYF

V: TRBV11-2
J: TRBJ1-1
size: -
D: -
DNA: TGTGCCAGCAGCTTATTCCGGGAGAACACTGAAGCTTTCTTT
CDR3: CASSLFRENTEAFF

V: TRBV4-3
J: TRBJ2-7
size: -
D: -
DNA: TGCGCCAGCAGCCAATTTGACGGGTTCTACGAGCAGTACTTC
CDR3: CASSQFDGFYEQYF

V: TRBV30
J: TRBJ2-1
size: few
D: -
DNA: TGTGCCTGGAGTGTAAGAGGGCGTTTTAGTGAGCAGTTCTTC
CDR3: CAWSVRGRFSEQFF

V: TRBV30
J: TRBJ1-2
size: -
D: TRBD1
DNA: TGTGCCTGGGAGGGGACAGGGGGCGCGAATGGCTACACCTTC
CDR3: CAWEGTGGANGYTF

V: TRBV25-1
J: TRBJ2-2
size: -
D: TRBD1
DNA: TGTGCCAGCAGTTCAGGGGGCACTGGCACCGGGGAGCTGTTTTTT
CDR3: CASSSGGTGTGELFF

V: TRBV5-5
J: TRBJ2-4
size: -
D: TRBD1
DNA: TGTGCCAGCAGCGTACAGGGGGCCGGCAAAAACATTCAGTACTTC
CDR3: CASSVQGAGKNIQYF